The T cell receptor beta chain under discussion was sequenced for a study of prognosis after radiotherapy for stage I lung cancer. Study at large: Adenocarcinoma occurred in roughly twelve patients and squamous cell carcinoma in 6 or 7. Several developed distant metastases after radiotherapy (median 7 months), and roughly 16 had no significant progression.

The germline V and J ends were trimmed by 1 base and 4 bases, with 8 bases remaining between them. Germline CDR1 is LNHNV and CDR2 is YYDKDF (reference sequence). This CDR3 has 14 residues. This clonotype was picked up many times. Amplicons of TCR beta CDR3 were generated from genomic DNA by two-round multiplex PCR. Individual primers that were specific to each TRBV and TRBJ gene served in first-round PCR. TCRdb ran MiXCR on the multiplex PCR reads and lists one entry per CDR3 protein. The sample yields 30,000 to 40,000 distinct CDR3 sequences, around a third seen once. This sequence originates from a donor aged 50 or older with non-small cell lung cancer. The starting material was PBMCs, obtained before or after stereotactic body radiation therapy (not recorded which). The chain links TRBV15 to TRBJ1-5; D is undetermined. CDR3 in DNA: TGTGCCACCAGCAGAGTCGGCGGAAATCAGCCCCAGCATTTT. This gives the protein CATSRVGGNQPQHF.